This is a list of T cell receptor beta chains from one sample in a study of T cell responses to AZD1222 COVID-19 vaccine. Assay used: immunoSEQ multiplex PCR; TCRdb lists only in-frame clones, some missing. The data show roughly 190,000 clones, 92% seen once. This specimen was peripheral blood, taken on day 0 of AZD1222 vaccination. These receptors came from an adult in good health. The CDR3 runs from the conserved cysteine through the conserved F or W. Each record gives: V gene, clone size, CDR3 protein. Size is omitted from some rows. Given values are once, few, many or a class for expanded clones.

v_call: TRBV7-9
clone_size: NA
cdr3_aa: CASSLANRSPLHF

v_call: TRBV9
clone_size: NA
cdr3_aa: CASSATSGEHNEQFF

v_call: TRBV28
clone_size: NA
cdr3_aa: CASQGDSSTAADTQYF

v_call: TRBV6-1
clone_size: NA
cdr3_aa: CASSERTGGIPLHF

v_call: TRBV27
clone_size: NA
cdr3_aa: CASSSRDWARGYGYTF

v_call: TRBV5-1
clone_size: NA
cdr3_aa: CASSWDRANSPLHF

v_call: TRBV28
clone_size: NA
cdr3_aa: CASTTGQGGTEAFF

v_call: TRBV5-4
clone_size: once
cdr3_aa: CASSLQGAVEKLFF

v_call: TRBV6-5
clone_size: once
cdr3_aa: CASSLGGGGGYGYTF

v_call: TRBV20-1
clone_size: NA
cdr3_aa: CSASRGPPQYF

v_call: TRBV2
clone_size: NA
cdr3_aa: CASRGHEQYF

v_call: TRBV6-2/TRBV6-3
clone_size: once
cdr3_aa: CASSYKRGLHSPLHF

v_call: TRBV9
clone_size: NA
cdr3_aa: CASSAHQGRVGDGYTF

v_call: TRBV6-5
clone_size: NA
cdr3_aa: CASKGTGGNQPQHF

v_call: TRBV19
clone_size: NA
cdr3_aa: CASSTSHRGWYNEQFF

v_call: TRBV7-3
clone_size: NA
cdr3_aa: CASSLTVGVGELFF

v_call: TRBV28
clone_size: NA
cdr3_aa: CASNGDQPQHF